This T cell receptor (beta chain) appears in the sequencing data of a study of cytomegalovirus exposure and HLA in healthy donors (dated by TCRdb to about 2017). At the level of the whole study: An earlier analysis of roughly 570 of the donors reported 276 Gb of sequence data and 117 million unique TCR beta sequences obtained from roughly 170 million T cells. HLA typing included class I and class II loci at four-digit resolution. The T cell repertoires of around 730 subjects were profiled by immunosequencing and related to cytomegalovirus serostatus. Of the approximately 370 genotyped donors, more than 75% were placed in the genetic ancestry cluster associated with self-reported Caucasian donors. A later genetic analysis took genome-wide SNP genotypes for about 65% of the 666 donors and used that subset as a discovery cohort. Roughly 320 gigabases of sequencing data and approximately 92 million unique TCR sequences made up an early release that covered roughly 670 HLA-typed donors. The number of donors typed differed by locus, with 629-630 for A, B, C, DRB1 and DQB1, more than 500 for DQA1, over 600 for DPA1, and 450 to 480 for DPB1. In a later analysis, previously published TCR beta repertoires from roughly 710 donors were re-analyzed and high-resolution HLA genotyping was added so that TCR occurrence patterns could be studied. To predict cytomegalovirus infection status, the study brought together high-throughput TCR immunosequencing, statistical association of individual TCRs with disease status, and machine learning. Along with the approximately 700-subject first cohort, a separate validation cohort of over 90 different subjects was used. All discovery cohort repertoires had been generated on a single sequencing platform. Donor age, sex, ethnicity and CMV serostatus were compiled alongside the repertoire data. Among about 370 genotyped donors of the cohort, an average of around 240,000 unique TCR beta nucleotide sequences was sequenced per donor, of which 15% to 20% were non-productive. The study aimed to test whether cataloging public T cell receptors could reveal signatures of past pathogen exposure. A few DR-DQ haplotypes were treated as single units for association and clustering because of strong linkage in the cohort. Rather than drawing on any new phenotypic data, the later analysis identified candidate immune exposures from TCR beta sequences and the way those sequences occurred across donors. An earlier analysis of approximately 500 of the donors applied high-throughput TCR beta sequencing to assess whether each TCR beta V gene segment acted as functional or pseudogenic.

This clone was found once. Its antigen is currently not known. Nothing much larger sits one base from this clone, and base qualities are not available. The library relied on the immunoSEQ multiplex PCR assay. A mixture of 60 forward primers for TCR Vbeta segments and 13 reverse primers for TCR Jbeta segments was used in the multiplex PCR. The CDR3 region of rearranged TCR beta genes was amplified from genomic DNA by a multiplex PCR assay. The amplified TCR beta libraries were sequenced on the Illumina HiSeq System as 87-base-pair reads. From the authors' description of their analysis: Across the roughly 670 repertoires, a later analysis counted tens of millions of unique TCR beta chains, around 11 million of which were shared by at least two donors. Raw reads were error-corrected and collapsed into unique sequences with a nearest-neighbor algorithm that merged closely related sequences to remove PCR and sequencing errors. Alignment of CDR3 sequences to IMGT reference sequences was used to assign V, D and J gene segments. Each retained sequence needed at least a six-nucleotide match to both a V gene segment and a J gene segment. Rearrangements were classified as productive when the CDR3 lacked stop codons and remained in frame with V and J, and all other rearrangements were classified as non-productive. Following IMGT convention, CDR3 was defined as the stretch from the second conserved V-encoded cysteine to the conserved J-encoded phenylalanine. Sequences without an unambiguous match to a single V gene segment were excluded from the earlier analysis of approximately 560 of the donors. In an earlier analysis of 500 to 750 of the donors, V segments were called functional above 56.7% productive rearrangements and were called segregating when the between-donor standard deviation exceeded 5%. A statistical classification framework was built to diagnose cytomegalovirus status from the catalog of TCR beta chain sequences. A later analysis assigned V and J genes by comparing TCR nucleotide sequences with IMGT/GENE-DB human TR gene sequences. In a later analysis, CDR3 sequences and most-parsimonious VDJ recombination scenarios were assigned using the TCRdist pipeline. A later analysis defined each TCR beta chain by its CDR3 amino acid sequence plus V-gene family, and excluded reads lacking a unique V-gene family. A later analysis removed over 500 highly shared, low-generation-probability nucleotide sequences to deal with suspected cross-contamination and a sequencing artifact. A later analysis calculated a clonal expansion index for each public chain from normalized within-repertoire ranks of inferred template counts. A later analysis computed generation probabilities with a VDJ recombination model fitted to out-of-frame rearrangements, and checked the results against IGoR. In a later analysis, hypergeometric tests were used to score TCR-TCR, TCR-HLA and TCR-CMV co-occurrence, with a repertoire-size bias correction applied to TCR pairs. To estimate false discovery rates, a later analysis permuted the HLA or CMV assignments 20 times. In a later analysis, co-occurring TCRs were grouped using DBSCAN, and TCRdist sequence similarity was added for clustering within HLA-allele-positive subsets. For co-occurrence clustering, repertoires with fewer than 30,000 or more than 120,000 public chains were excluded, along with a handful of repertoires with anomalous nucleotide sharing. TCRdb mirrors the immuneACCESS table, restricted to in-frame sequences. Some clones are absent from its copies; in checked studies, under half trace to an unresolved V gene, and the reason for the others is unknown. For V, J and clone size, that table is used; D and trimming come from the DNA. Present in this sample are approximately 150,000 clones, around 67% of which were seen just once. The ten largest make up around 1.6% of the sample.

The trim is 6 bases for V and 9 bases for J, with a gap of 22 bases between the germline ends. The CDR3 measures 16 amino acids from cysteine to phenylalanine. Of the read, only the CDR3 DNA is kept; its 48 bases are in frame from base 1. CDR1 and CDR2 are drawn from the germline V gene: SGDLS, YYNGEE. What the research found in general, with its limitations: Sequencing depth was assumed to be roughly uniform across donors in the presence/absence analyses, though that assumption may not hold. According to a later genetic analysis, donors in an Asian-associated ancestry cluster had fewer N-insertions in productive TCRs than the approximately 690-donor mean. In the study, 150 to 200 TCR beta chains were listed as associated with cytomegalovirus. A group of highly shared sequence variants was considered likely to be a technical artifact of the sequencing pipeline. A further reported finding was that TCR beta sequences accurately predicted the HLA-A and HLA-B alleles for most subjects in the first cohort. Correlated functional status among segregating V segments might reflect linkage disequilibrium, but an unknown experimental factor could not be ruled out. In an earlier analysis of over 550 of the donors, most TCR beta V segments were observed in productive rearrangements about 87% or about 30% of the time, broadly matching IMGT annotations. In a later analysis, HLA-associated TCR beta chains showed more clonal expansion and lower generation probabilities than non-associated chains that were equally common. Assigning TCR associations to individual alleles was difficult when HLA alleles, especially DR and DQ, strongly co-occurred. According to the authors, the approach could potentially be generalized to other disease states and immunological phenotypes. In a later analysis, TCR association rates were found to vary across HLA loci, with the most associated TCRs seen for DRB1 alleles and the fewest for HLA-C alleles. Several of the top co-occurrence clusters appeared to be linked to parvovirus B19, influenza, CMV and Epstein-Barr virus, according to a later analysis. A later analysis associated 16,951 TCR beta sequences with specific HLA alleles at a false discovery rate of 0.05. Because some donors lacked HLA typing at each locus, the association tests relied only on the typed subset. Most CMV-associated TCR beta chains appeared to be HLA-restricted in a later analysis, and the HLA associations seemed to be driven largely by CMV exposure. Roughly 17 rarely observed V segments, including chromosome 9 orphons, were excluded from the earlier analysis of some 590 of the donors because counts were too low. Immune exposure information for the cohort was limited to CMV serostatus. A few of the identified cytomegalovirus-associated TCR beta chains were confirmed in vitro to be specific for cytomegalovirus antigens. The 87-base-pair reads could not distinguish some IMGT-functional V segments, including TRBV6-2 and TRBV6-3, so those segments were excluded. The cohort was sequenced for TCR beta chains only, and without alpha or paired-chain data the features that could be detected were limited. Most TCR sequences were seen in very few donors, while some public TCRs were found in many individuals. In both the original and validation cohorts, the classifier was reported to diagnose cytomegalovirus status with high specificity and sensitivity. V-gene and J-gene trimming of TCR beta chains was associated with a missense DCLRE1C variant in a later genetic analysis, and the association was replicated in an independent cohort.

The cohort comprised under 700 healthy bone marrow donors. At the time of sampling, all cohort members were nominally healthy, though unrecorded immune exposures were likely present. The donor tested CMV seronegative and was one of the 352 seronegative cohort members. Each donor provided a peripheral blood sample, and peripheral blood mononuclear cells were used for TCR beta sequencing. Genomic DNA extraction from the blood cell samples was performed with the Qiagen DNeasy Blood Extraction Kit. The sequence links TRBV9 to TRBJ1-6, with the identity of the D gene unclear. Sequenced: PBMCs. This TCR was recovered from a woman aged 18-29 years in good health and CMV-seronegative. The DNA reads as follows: TGTGCCAGCACCTTTTACTCGGGATTGGGAATTTCACCCCTCCACTTT. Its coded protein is CASTFYSGLGISPLHF. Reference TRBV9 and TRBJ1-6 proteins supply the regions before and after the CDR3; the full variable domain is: DSGVTQTPKHLITATGQRVTLRCSPRSGDLSVYWYQQSLDQGLQFLIQYYNGEERAKGNILERFSAQQFPDLHSELNLSSLELGDSALYFCASTFYSGLGISPLHFGNGTRLTVT.